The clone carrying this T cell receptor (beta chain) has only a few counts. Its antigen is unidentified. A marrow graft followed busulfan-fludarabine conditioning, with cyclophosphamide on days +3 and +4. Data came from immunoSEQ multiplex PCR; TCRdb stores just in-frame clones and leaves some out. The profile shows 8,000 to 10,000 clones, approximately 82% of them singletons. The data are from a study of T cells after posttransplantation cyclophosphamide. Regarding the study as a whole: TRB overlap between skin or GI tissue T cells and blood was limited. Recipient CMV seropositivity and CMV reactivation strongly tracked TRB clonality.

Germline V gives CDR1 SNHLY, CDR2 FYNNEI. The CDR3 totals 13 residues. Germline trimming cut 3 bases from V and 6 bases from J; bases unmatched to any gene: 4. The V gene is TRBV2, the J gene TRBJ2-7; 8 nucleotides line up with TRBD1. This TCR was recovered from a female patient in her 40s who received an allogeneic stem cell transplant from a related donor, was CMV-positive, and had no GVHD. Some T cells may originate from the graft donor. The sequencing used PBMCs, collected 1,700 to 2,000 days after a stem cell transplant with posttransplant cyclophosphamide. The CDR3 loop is CASSDRGLGEQYF. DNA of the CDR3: TGTGCCAGCAGTGACAGGGGGCTTGGCGAGCAGTACTTC.